This TCR beta chain is from a study of blood T cell repertoires in COVID-19. The germline CDR1 and CDR2 sequences are SGHRS and YFSETQ. This CDR3 spans 14 amino acids. Trimming cost V 4 bases and J 6 bases; bases outside gene matches: 6. Profiling relied on immunoSEQ multiplex PCR, and the TCRdb table lists in-frame clones only, not all of them. This sample has about 210,000 clones, with about four fifths found just once. The sequenced material came from peripheral blood. V and J are TRBV5-1 and TRBJ2-7; 11 nucleotides agree with TRBD1. The clonotype originates from a woman of 80 years or more with COVID-19, enrolled during active disease. The CDR3 protein is CASSQGQGAAEQYF. The CDR3 nucleotides are TGCGCCAGCAGCCAAGGACAGGGGGCGGCCGAGCAGTACTTC.